The 3 T cell receptor beta chains below come from one sample, sequenced in a study of tumor and adjacent non-tumor tissue in lung cancer. TCRbeta libraries were built with three rounds of nested PCR, modified from ARM-PCR. In TCRdb, the multiplex PCR reads were re-called with MiXCR into one record per CDR3 protein. The sample holds 100,000 or so distinct CDR3 sequences; roughly 60% are singletons and the top ten take around 20%. The template was RNA from unsorted bulk tissue. Distant lung tissue was collected more than 3 cm away from the tumor edge. Sequenced: distant non-tumor lung tissue. The receptors were gathered from a man aged 30-40 years with non-small cell lung cancer.

Remarks on this clonotype: One end of the junction fails to match germline, which may point to a read error. The V gene is TRBV29-1, the J gene TRBJ2-1; 12 bases are a match to TRBD2. Per the germline V gene, CDR1 is SQVTM and CDR2 is ANQGSEA. The CDR3 contains 16 residues. Here the CDR3 reads CSVLGLAGFSYIEQFF. CDR3 DNA sequence: TGCAGCGTCCTAGGACTAGCGGGGTTCTCCTACATTGAGCAGTTCTTC.

With respect to this clonotype: Likely a read error: the CDR3 ends without its conserved phenylalanine or tryptophan. The chain combines TRBV29-1 with TRBJ2-7, with D perhaps matching TRBD1 (6 bases). From germline, CDR1 is SQVTM and CDR2 ANQGSEA. This CDR3 region has 13 residues. CDR3 region: CGVRMEQGYEQYY. CDR3 in DNA: TGCGGCGTCCGTATGGAACAGGGCTACGAGCAGTACTAC.

This clonotype has more than one count but fewer than ten. A much larger clone lies one base from this, so it may be a read error. The chain recombines TRBV4-1 with TRBJ2-3; TRBD2 matches at 8 bases. The CDR3 extends over 18 amino acids. Germline V CDR1 and CDR2: MGHRA, YSYEKL. V shed 0 bases, J shed 2 bases, and the junction held 10 bases outside the gene matches. CDR3 protein: CASSQEPLAVRNTDTQYF. The CDR3 bases are TGCGCCAGCAGCCAAGAACCACTAGCGGTGAGAAACACAGATACGCAGTATTTT.